What follows are 8 T cell receptor beta chains derived from one specimen sequenced in a study of Ad26.COV2.S vaccination and SARS-CoV-2 variants. This table comes from immunoSEQ multiplex PCR, and its TCRdb copy is limited to in-frame clones, with some not included. The data contain 300,000 to 400,000 clones, around four fifths of them singletons. As for treatment: roughly 20 received Ad26.COV2.S at low or high dose, single or two shots; about 5 received placebo; per-sample allocation not given. On day 63 after the first injection, vaccine and placebo recipients gave samples. The sample consisted of peripheral blood, taken in a trial of Ad26.COV2.S vaccine versus placebo. The source of these receptors is a person aged 18 to 59 who received the Ad26.COV2.S COVID-19 vaccine or a placebo.

The chain carries TRBV4-1 and TRBJ1-6; a weak D match, TRBD1 (6 bases). The CDR3 has 15 residues. V was trimmed by 2 bases and J by 7 bases, leaving 12 bases between them. The germline CDR1 and CDR2 sequences are MGHRA and YSYEKL. CDR3 nucleotide sequence: TGCGCCAGCAGCCAACCTACAGGGTTGAATTCACCCCTCCACTTT. This sequence encodes CASSQPTGLNSPLHF.

The chain employs TRBV19 and TRBJ1-3; a weak D match, TRBD1 (6 bases). Germline lookup yields CDR1 LNHDA and CDR2 SQIVND (reference sequence). Between the trimmed V and J ends, which lost 3 bases and 1 base, there was a span of 16 bases. This CDR3 region has 17 residues. The DNA for the CDR3 is TGTGCCAGTAGTATCCCCCCGGGCAGGGGATCTGGAAACACCATATATTTT. Translated, it gives CASSIPPGRGSGNTIYF.

This clone was detected only once. The chain joins TRBV4-1 to TRBJ1-6, with D tentatively TRBD1 (6 bases). V lost 2 bases and J lost 9, with 20 bases in between. The CDR3 totals 17 residues. Germline values: CDR1 MGHRA, CDR2 YSYEKL. The CDR3 reads CASSQLGYRGIGSPLHF. CDR3 bases: TGCGCCAGCAGCCAATTGGGTTATAGGGGGATAGGTTCACCCCTCCACTTT.

This rearrangement joins TRBV4-2 to TRBJ2-1; 11 nucleotides line up with TRBD2. The V segment lost 2 bases and the J segment 8 bases; nucleotides outside the gene matches: 17. The CDR3 sequence is 19 residues long. Germline V gene sequence: CDR1 LGHNA, CDR2 YNFKEQ. The CDR3 sequence is CASSQQPPLAGGNRDEQFF. The CDR3 DNA sequence: TGTGCCAGCAGCCAACAACCTCCCCTAGCGGGGGGAAATCGGGATGAGCAGTTCTTC.

J is TRBJ1-2 and V is TRBV12-5; possibly TRBD1 for D (6 bases). CDR1 LGHNT and CDR2 FRNRAP come from the germline V gene. The CDR3 loop spans 14 amino acids. Between the trimmed V and J ends, which lost 4 bases and 5 bases, there was a span of 14 bases. In nucleotides, the CDR3 is TGTGCTAGTGGTTGGGGAGGGGGAGGGTATGGCTACACCTTC. It codes for CASGWGGGGYGYTF.

The chain uses TRBV2 and TRBJ2-7, with D possibly TRBD1 on 6 matching bases. V was cut by 6 bases and J by 3 bases, with 15 bases left in between. CDR1 is SNHLY, CDR2 FYNNEI, per germline. The CDR3 covers 14 residues. The CDR3 bases are TGTGCCAGCAGCCAATACAGGGAAGTCTACGAGCAGTACTTC. This gives the protein CASSQYREVYEQYF.

This clone has a handful of counts. J is TRBJ1-2 and V is TRBV5-1; the match to TRBD1 covers 7 bases. The CDR3 covers 14 residues. Germline assignment: CDR1 SGHRS and CDR2 YFSETQ. J gave up 3 bases and V 2 bases, and 4 bases lay outside the gene matches. The CDR3 DNA sequence: TGCGCCAGCAGCTTAAAGGGGGCGGACTATGGCTACACCTTC. Residues: CASSLKGADYGYTF.

This chain links TRBV4-2 with TRBJ2-5, with D maybe TRBD1 (6 bases). The CDR3 has 15 amino acids. V was trimmed by 0 bases and J by 6 bases, leaving 14 bases between them. CDR1 and CDR2 (germline): LGHNA, YNFKEQ. DNA for the CDR3: TGTGCCAGCAGCCAAGAATTACAGGGTGAGAAGACCCAGTACTTC. The encoded protein is CASSQELQGEKTQYF.